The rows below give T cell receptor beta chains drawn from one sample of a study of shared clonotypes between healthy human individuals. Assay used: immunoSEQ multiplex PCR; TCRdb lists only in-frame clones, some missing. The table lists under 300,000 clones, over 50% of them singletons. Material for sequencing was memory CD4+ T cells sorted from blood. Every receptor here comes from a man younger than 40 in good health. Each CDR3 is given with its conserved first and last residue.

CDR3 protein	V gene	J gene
CASSGSGFRYF	TRBV6-1	TRBJ2-7
CASSLERSSGELFF	TRBV7-9	TRBJ2-2
CASSIRSGGGDYGYTF	TRBV19	TRBJ1-2
CASTPGTFTDTQYF	TRBV5-1	TRBJ2-3
CSVEDLLEQFF	TRBV29-1	TRBJ2-1
CASALDGYNEQFF	TRBV6-1	TRBJ2-1
CASSAPTGVQETQYF	TRBV25-1	TRBJ2-5
CASSLESTGTDTQYF	TRBV28	TRBJ2-3
CASSERELAKNIQYF	TRBV10-2	TRBJ2-4
CASRFGRANTGELFF	TRBV19	TRBJ2-2
CASSQVAFSSTDTQYF	TRBV14	TRBJ2-3
CASSFSRAPGTQYF	TRBV7-8	TRBJ2-5
CASSVGLAGADNEQFF	TRBV9	TRBJ2-1
CASSFSIAGGRTDTQYF	TRBV7-6	TRBJ2-3
CASSLGGPPETQYF	TRBV7-2	TRBJ2-5
CASRGGRAEVTEAFF	TRBV4-1	TRBJ1-1
CASRGQGARAEQYF	TRBV6-5	TRBJ2-7
CASRPTGPSLTGELFF	TRBV28	TRBJ2-2
CASSPTGSYEQYF	TRBV19	TRBJ2-7
CASGLVLGTPEDYGYTF	TRBV12-5	TRBJ1-2
CASSTGSRGYTF	TRBV25-1	TRBJ1-2
CASGQVNTEAFF	TRBV9	TRBJ1-1
CASSQDQGTLSGANVLTF	TRBV4-3	TRBJ2-6
CASSLDREMLEQYF	TRBV10-2	TRBJ2-7
CASSSTRAYAGAGAFF	TRBV7-2	TRBJ1-1
CAISDGTQSYEQYF	TRBV10-3	TRBJ2-7
CASSLEGQGPYNEQFF	TRBV5-5	TRBJ2-1
CASSLGTLADEQYF	TRBV11-3	TRBJ2-7
CASSRVQGAEKLFF	TRBV5-1	TRBJ1-4
CASGNRGRYGYTF	TRBV28	TRBJ1-2
CASSLEPLAGGPNTQYF	TRBV4-2	TRBJ2-3
CATSREGGQGQQYF	TRBV15	TRBJ2-7
CASTLRTGGSGYTF	TRBV6-1	TRBJ1-2
CASSFTGTGGYEQYF	TRBV28	TRBJ2-7
CATLDRGNTGELFF	TRBV28	TRBJ2-2
CASSDGPREQYF	TRBV10-1	TRBJ2-7
CASSETRTGTGMNTEAFF	TRBV2	TRBJ1-1
CASTDRATNEKLFF	TRBV19	TRBJ1-4
CASSGSRSGELFF	TRBV11-3	TRBJ2-2
CSVEEYSSGSSYEQYF	TRBV29-1	TRBJ2-7
CATGTPYEQYF	TRBV6-5	TRBJ2-7
CASSDGLQSGSSYEQYF	TRBV25-1	TRBJ2-7
CASSYSQGNTIYF	TRBV6-6	TRBJ1-3
CASSWGLAGITDTQYF	TRBV5-4	TRBJ2-3
CASSFGTVRSEAFF	TRBV5-4	TRBJ1-1
CASSRGKETQYF	TRBV5-1	TRBJ2-5
CASSYGKGTQYF	TRBV6-6	TRBJ2-5
CASSLEETQYF	TRBV6-6	TRBJ2-3
CASSEASGYEQYF	TRBV6-1	TRBJ2-7
CASSSRGVGQGFEKLFF	TRBV11-3	TRBJ1-4